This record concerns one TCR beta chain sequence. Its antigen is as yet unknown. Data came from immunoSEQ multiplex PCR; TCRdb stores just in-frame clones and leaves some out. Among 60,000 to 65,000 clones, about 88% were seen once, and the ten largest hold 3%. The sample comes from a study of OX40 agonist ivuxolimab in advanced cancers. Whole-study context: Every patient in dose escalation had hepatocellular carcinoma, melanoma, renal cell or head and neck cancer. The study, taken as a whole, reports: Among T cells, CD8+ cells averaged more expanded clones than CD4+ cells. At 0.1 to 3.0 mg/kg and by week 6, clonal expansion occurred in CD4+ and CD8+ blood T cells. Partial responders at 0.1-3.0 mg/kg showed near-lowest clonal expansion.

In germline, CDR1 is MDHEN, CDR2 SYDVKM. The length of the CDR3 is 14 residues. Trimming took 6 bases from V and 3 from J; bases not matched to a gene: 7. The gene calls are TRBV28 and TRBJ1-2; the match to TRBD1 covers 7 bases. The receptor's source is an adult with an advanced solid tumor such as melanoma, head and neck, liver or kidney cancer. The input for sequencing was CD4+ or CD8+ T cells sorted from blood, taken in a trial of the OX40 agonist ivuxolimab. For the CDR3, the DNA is TGTGCCAGCAGGCGGGACAGTATTTACTATGGCTACACCTTC. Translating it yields CASRRDSIYYGYTF.